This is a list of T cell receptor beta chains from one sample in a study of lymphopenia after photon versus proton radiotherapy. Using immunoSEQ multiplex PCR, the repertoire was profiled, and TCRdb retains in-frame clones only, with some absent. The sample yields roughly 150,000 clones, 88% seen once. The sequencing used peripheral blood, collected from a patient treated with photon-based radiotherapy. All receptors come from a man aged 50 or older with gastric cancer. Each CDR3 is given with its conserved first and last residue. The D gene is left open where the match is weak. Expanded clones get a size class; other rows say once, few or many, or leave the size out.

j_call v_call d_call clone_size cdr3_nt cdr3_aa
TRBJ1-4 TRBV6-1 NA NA TGTGCCAGCGGGGAACACTCCTTCAATGAAAAACTGTTTTTT CASGEHSFNEKLFF
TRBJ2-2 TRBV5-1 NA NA TGCGCCAGCAGCTTGAGGGGGGATAACACCGGGGAGCTGTTTTTT CASSLRGDNTGELFF
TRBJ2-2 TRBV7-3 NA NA TGTGCCAGCAGCGGGTTCACCGGGGAGCTGTTTTTT CASSGFTGELFF
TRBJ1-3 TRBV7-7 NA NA TGTGCCAGCAGCTTAGGGCCGGGCAGGTCTGGAAACACCATATATTTT CASSLGPGRSGNTIYF
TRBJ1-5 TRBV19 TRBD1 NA TGTGCCAGTAGTATCGGCAAGGGGGCGTCCCATCAGCCCCAGCATTTT CASSIGKGASHQPQHF
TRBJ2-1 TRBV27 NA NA TGTGCCAGCAGTTTCTGGCGGGCGACTCGGGAGCAGTTCTTC CASSFWRATREQFF
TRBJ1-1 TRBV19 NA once TGTGCCAGTAGCAACACAATGAACACTGAAGCTTTCTTT CASSNTMNTEAFF
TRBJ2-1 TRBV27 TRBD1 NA TGTGCCAGCAGTTTAAGCTCTGGGACAGGCGCCTACAATGAGCAGTTCTTC CASSLSSGTGAYNEQFF
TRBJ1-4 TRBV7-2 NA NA TGTGCCAGCAGTCGTCATGGAGGGCCGGGTGAAAAACTGTTTTTT CASSRHGGPGEKLFF
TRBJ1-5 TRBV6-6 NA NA TGTGCCAGCAGTTACGAAAAGGGGGAAAGCAATCAGCCCCAGCATTTT CASSYEKGESNQPQHF
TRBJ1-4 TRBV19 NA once TGTGCCAGTAGTATCGGGCAGGGGTACGAAAAACTGTTTTTT CASSIGQGYEKLFF
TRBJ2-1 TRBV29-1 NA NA TGCAGCGTTCTTGGCGGACACTCCTACAATGAGCAGTTCTTC CSVLGGHSYNEQFF
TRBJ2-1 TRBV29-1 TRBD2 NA TGCAGCGTTGAAGATCAGCGGGGGAGCTCCTACAATGAGCAGTTCTTC CSVEDQRGSSYNEQFF
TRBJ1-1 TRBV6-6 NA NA TGTGCCAGCAGTTTGCCTTACACTGAAGCTTTCTTT CASSLPYTEAFF
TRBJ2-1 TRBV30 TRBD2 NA TGTGCCTGGTCCCCACTAGCGGGCAATGAGCAGTTCTTC CAWSPLAGNEQFF
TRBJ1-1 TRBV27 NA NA TGTGCCAGCAGTTTACGGACAAACACTGAAGCTTTCTTT CASSLRTNTEAFF
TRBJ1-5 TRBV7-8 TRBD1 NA TGTGCCAGCAGCTTTTCCCCTAGACAGGGGCAAAATCAGCCCCAGCATTTT CASSFSPRQGQNQPQHF
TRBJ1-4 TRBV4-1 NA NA TGCGCCAGCAGCCAAGATGGTCTAATTGGTGAAAAACTGTTTTTT CASSQDGLIGEKLFF
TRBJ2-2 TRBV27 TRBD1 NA TGTGCCAGCAGTTCCCGGACAGGTGGAACCGGGGAGCTGTTTTTT CASSSRTGGTGELFF
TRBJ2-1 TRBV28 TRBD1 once TGTGCCAGCAGGGGGGTACAGGGGAGAGGCAATGAGCAGTTCTTC CASRGVQGRGNEQFF
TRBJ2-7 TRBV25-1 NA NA TGTGCCAGCAGGAAACAGGATTACGAGCAGTACTTC CASRKQDYEQYF
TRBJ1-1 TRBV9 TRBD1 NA TGTGCCACCACCAGGGGGCTCGACACTGAAGCTTTCTTT CATTRGLDTEAFF